This T cell receptor beta chain was sequenced for a study of T-cell reconstitution after alpha-beta-depleted transplantation in children. Study-wide points: Certain patients had high TCRbeta diversity at day 60, and it came from recipient T cells and thymic progenitors that survived. Newly generated T cells supplied most T-cell counts and diversity one year post-transplant. The origin of alpha-beta T cells about two months after transplant was reportedly several hundred expanded graft clones.

This CDR3 has 15 amino acids. Germline V gene lookup returns CDR1 DFQATT and CDR2 SNEGSKA (reference sequence). Trimming shortened V by 7 bases and J by 0 bases, and 16 bases separated the two germline ends. This clonotype turned up a few times. As yet, its antigen is unknown. The library targeted TCRbeta and was prepared with unique molecular identifiers. TCRdb reprocessed the PCR reads with MiXCR, giving one entry per CDR3 protein. Of hundreds of thousands of distinct CDR3 sequences in the sample, around 12% were seen once. The J gene is TRBJ2-1, the V gene TRBV20-1; D possibly uses TRBD1 or TRBD2 (5 bases each). The sequence derives from a girl aged 2-10 years with congenital amegakaryocytic thrombocytopenia, due to receive a stem cell transplant. The sequences come from PBMCs, collected before TCRalphabeta/CD19-depleted stem cell transplant. The DNA for the CDR3 is TGCAGTGTCGAGACCCGGGACCACTCCTACAATGAGCAGTTCTTC. Translated: CSVETRDHSYNEQFF.